These T cell receptor beta chains were read from a single sample in a study of shared clonotypes between healthy human individuals. Using immunoSEQ multiplex PCR, the repertoire was profiled, and TCRdb retains in-frame clones only, with some absent. The data hold a few million clones, with 93% observed a single time. Material: naive CD4+ T cells from PBMCs. These receptors all come from a man between 18 and 35 years old in good health. Some clones in this sample may be carry-over from other donors' samples. Each CDR3 is given with its conserved first and last residue. Fields, in order: J gene, V gene, clone size, CDR3 length, D gene, CDR3 DNA, CDR3 protein. D genes are given only for firm matches. A row's size may be missing; if present it is once, few, many or a size class.

j_call: TRBJ1-1; v_call: TRBV5-8; clone_size: once; cdr3_length: 16; d_call: TRBD1; cdr3_nt: TGTGCCAGCAGCTTTACCAGGGGGATACTGAACACTGAAGCTTTCTTT; cdr3_aa: CASSFTRGILNTEAFF
j_call: TRBJ1-1; v_call: TRBV6-6; clone_size: -; cdr3_length: 16; d_call: -; cdr3_nt: TGTGCCAGCAGTAAAAAACCACCAGACTCGGGAGGGGAAGCTTTCTTT; cdr3_aa: CASSKKPPDSGGEAFF
j_call: TRBJ2-7; v_call: TRBV7-2; clone_size: -; cdr3_length: 18; d_call: -; cdr3_nt: TGTGCCAGCAGCTTAGCGCTGAGTATATCGGGCGCTTTCGGGGAGCAGTACTTC; cdr3_aa: CASSLALSISGAFGEQYF
j_call: TRBJ1-1; v_call: TRBV5-1; clone_size: -; cdr3_length: 13; d_call: -; cdr3_nt: TGCGCCAGCGGTGGACAATCTTCCACTGAAGCTTTCTTT; cdr3_aa: CASGGQSSTEAFF
j_call: TRBJ1-4; v_call: TRBV11-2; clone_size: -; cdr3_length: 16; d_call: -; cdr3_nt: TGTGCCAGCAGCGTCCTCGAGGGGGGGCAGAGTGAAAAACTGTTTTTT; cdr3_aa: CASSVLEGGQSEKLFF
j_call: TRBJ2-5; v_call: TRBV7-3; clone_size: -; cdr3_length: 16; d_call: -; cdr3_nt: TGTGCCAGCAGCTTAAGAACTTCGGCGGTCCAAGAGACCCAGTACTTC; cdr3_aa: CASSLRTSAVQETQYF
j_call: TRBJ2-7; v_call: TRBV5-1; clone_size: once; cdr3_length: 14; d_call: -; cdr3_nt: TGCGCCAGCAGCTTGGCCGCCGGACCCTACGAGCAGTACTTC; cdr3_aa: CASSLAAGPYEQYF
j_call: TRBJ2-5; v_call: TRBV5-1; clone_size: -; cdr3_length: 14; d_call: -; cdr3_nt: TGCGCCAGCAGCTACGACCCGCTAATAGAGACCCAGTACTTC; cdr3_aa: CASSYDPLIETQYF
j_call: TRBJ1-1; v_call: TRBV28; clone_size: few; cdr3_length: 11; d_call: -; cdr3_nt: TGTGCCAGCAGCAGGAACACTGAAGCTTTCTTT; cdr3_aa: CASSRNTEAFF
j_call: TRBJ2-2; v_call: TRBV7-9; clone_size: -; cdr3_length: 18; d_call: TRBD2; cdr3_nt: TGTGCCAGCAGCTTCAAATCGGGACTAGCGGGATTGTCCGGGGAGCTGTTTTTT; cdr3_aa: CASSFKSGLAGLSGELFF
j_call: TRBJ2-1; v_call: TRBV7-8; clone_size: -; cdr3_length: 17; d_call: TRBD2; cdr3_nt: TGTGCCAGCAGCCCAACCAGCGGGAAGGGTGTCTACAATGAGCAGTTCTTC; cdr3_aa: CASSPTSGKGVYNEQFF
j_call: TRBJ1-1; v_call: TRBV6-5; clone_size: -; cdr3_length: 15; d_call: TRBD1; cdr3_nt: TGTGCCAGCAGTTATGCCGGGACAGGGGGTTCGGGAGCTTTCTTT; cdr3_aa: CASSYAGTGGSGAFF
j_call: TRBJ2-5; v_call: TRBV5-4; clone_size: -; cdr3_length: 15; d_call: -; cdr3_nt: TGTGCCAGCAGCTTAGGGGGGGGCCAGCAAGAGACCCAGTACTTC; cdr3_aa: CASSLGGGQQETQYF
j_call: TRBJ1-1; v_call: TRBV9; clone_size: -; cdr3_length: 13; d_call: -; cdr3_nt: TGTGCCAGCAGCGTATGGCTGAACACTGAAGCTTTCTTT; cdr3_aa: CASSVWLNTEAFF
j_call: TRBJ1-2; v_call: TRBV18; clone_size: -; cdr3_length: 15; d_call: TRBD1; cdr3_nt: TGTGCCAGCTCCCAAGACAGGGGGCTGGCGGGAGGCTACACCTTC; cdr3_aa: CASSQDRGLAGGYTF
j_call: TRBJ2-3; v_call: TRBV7-3; clone_size: -; cdr3_length: 16; d_call: TRBD1; cdr3_nt: TGTGCCAGCAGCTCAAGGGACAGGGGAGGCACAGATACGCAGTATTTT; cdr3_aa: CASSSRDRGGTDTQYF
j_call: TRBJ2-3; v_call: TRBV7-9; clone_size: -; cdr3_length: 16; d_call: TRBD2; cdr3_nt: TGTGCCAGCTCCCGGGGGGAAGCCCCTAGCACAGATACGCAGTATTTT; cdr3_aa: CASSRGEAPSTDTQYF
j_call: TRBJ1-5; v_call: TRBV2; clone_size: -; cdr3_length: 12; d_call: -; cdr3_nt: TGTGCCAGCAGTGATGGTTTCCAGCCCCAGCATTTT; cdr3_aa: CASSDGFQPQHF
j_call: TRBJ2-4; v_call: TRBV11-2; clone_size: -; cdr3_length: 17; d_call: -; cdr3_nt: TGTGCCAGCAGCTTACTCGGTATGAGGGGGGAACTCAACATTCAGTACTTC; cdr3_aa: CASSLLGMRGELNIQYF
j_call: TRBJ2-3; v_call: TRBV7-2; clone_size: -; cdr3_length: 14; d_call: -; cdr3_nt: TGTGCCAGCAGCTTAGTAGGGTTGGGAGATACGCAGTATTTT; cdr3_aa: CASSLVGLGDTQYF
j_call: TRBJ2-1; v_call: TRBV7-2; clone_size: -; cdr3_length: 12; d_call: -; cdr3_nt: TGTGCCAGCAGCGCCTCCAACGGCTGGCAGTTCTTC; cdr3_aa: CASSASNGWQFF
j_call: TRBJ2-7; v_call: TRBV21-1; clone_size: -; cdr3_length: 18; d_call: -; cdr3_nt: TGTGCCAGCAGCAAAGGTCCCTTGGACAGACAACCTACCTACGAGCAGTACTTC; cdr3_aa: CASSKGPLDRQPTYEQYF
j_call: TRBJ1-1; v_call: TRBV9; clone_size: few; cdr3_length: 16; d_call: TRBD1; cdr3_nt: TGTGCCAGCAGCCTAACGGGACAGGGTTCGAGGACTGAAGCTTTCTTT; cdr3_aa: CASSLTGQGSRTEAFF
j_call: TRBJ1-2; v_call: TRBV7-2; clone_size: -; cdr3_length: 13; d_call: TRBD1; cdr3_nt: TGTGCCAGCAGTACAGGGGGAAACTATGGCTACACCTTC; cdr3_aa: CASSTGGNYGYTF
j_call: TRBJ2-7; v_call: TRBV28; clone_size: -; cdr3_length: 13; d_call: -; cdr3_nt: TGTGCCAGCAGTAGGACCCCAGCCTACGAGCAGTACTTC; cdr3_aa: CASSRTPAYEQYF
j_call: TRBJ2-1; v_call: TRBV11-2; clone_size: -; cdr3_length: 16; d_call: TRBD2; cdr3_nt: TGTGCCAGCAGCTCAACCCGCGGGAGGGCCGACAATGAGCAGTTCTTC; cdr3_aa: CASSSTRGRADNEQFF
j_call: TRBJ2-5; v_call: TRBV7-9; clone_size: -; cdr3_length: 14; d_call: -; cdr3_nt: TGTGCCAGCAGCTTAGCAGTAGCACGAGAGACCCAGTACTTC; cdr3_aa: CASSLAVARETQYF
j_call: TRBJ1-2; v_call: TRBV10-3; clone_size: -; cdr3_length: 13; d_call: -; cdr3_nt: TGTGCCATCAGGGGCCTCCGGGACGGAGGCTACACCTTC; cdr3_aa: CAIRGLRDGGYTF
j_call: TRBJ2-7; v_call: TRBV19; clone_size: -; cdr3_length: 18; d_call: TRBD1; cdr3_nt: TGTGCCAGTAGTATCCACCTCCTAGGCCCGGACAGGGGATACGAGCAGTACTTC; cdr3_aa: CASSIHLLGPDRGYEQYF
j_call: TRBJ2-7; v_call: TRBV5-4; clone_size: -; cdr3_length: 15; d_call: -; cdr3_nt: TGTGCCAGCAGCGATCAAACAGGGATCTCCTACGAGCAGTACTTC; cdr3_aa: CASSDQTGISYEQYF
j_call: TRBJ2-1; v_call: TRBV7-2; clone_size: -; cdr3_length: 11; d_call: -; cdr3_nt: TGTGCCAGCAGCCACTCCTTGGAGCAGTTCTTC; cdr3_aa: CASSHSLEQFF
j_call: TRBJ1-4; v_call: TRBV9; clone_size: -; cdr3_length: 15; d_call: -; cdr3_nt: TGTGCCAGCAGCGTAGTCGGAGGGCCTAATGAAAAACTGTTTTTT; cdr3_aa: CASSVVGGPNEKLFF
j_call: TRBJ1-1; v_call: TRBV30; clone_size: -; cdr3_length: 13; d_call: -; cdr3_nt: TGTGCCTGGGACTACAGCATGAACACTGAAGCTTTCTTT; cdr3_aa: CAWDYSMNTEAFF
j_call: TRBJ1-3; v_call: TRBV18; clone_size: -; cdr3_length: 16; d_call: TRBD1; cdr3_nt: TGTGCCAGCTCACCTACCGGGACAGGGGCTGGAAACACCATATATTTT; cdr3_aa: CASSPTGTGAGNTIYF
j_call: TRBJ1-2; v_call: TRBV27; clone_size: -; cdr3_length: 14; d_call: -; cdr3_nt: TGTGCCAGCAGTTTAAGTTGGACAAACTATGGCTACACCTTC; cdr3_aa: CASSLSWTNYGYTF
j_call: TRBJ2-1; v_call: TRBV6-5; clone_size: -; cdr3_length: 14; d_call: -; cdr3_nt: TGTGCCAGCAGGCTAGCGCCGTCTGGTAATGAGCAGTTCTTC; cdr3_aa: CASRLAPSGNEQFF
j_call: TRBJ1-1; v_call: TRBV4-3; clone_size: -; cdr3_length: 14; d_call: -; cdr3_nt: TGCGCCAGCAGCCAAATAGGGGGAAACACTGAAGCTTTCTTT; cdr3_aa: CASSQIGGNTEAFF
j_call: TRBJ2-7; v_call: TRBV2; clone_size: -; cdr3_length: 13; d_call: -; cdr3_nt: TGTGCCAGCAGCGCACGCCACTCCTACGAGCAGTACTTC; cdr3_aa: CASSARHSYEQYF
j_call: TRBJ2-1; v_call: TRBV28; clone_size: -; cdr3_length: 14; d_call: -; cdr3_nt: TGTGCCAGCAGTACTCCAGGGTCGTGGAATGAGCAGTTCTTC; cdr3_aa: CASSTPGSWNEQFF
j_call: TRBJ2-2; v_call: TRBV5-1; clone_size: -; cdr3_length: 12; d_call: -; cdr3_nt: TGCGCCAGCAGCGACCCCTTCGGGGAGCTGTTTTTT; cdr3_aa: CASSDPFGELFF
j_call: TRBJ1-4; v_call: TRBV28; clone_size: once; cdr3_length: 15; d_call: TRBD1; cdr3_nt: TGTGCCAGCAGTTCCCCAGGGGGCGAAAGCGAAAAACTGTTTTTT; cdr3_aa: CASSSPGGESEKLFF
j_call: TRBJ1-5; v_call: TRBV7-8; clone_size: -; cdr3_length: 15; d_call: TRBD1; cdr3_nt: TGTGCCAGCAGCCCCCGGACAGGGTACAATCAGCCCCAGCATTTT; cdr3_aa: CASSPRTGYNQPQHF
j_call: TRBJ2-5; v_call: TRBV2; clone_size: -; cdr3_length: 14; d_call: TRBD1; cdr3_nt: TGTGCCAGCACCGGACAGGGGAAAGAAGAGACCCAGTACTTC; cdr3_aa: CASTGQGKEETQYF
j_call: TRBJ2-3; v_call: TRBV5-5; clone_size: -; cdr3_length: 17; d_call: TRBD1; cdr3_nt: TGTGCCAGCAGCTCGGGACCCCGGGACAGGGGCCGAGGGACGCAGTATTTT; cdr3_aa: CASSSGPRDRGRGTQYF
j_call: TRBJ1-2; v_call: TRBV4-3; clone_size: -; cdr3_length: 14; d_call: -; cdr3_nt: TGCGCCAGCAGCCGCAGGGTAGTTGCTTCGGGCTACACCTTC; cdr3_aa: CASSRRVVASGYTF
j_call: TRBJ2-5; v_call: TRBV20-1; clone_size: -; cdr3_length: 10; d_call: -; cdr3_nt: TGCAGTGCTAGAGATTTTCCCCAGTACTTC; cdr3_aa: CSARDFPQYF
j_call: TRBJ2-1; v_call: TRBV7-2; clone_size: -; cdr3_length: 13; d_call: -; cdr3_nt: TGTGCCAGCAGCTTAGGGCTTCCTAGTGAGCAGTTCTTC; cdr3_aa: CASSLGLPSEQFF
j_call: TRBJ2-1; v_call: TRBV6-1; clone_size: -; cdr3_length: 13; d_call: -; cdr3_nt: TGTGCCTGTAGACCCGCGGCGAGCAATGAGCAGTTCTTC; cdr3_aa: CACRPAASNEQFF
j_call: TRBJ1-1; v_call: TRBV7-9; clone_size: -; cdr3_length: 15; d_call: -; cdr3_nt: TGTGCCAGCGCTGATCTGGCGGGGCGGAACACTGAAGCTTTCTTT; cdr3_aa: CASADLAGRNTEAFF
j_call: TRBJ2-7; v_call: TRBV29-1; clone_size: -; cdr3_length: 15; d_call: -; cdr3_nt: TGCAGCGCTCGAGGGAGCCTCTCTGGATCCTACGAGCAGTACTTC; cdr3_aa: CSARGSLSGSYEQYF
j_call: TRBJ1-1; v_call: TRBV9; clone_size: -; cdr3_length: 15; d_call: -; cdr3_nt: TGTGCCAGCAGCGTAGGATCAGGTGAGAACACTGAAGCTTTCTTT; cdr3_aa: CASSVGSGENTEAFF
j_call: TRBJ2-3; v_call: TRBV28; clone_size: -; cdr3_length: 12; d_call: -; cdr3_nt: TGTGCCAGCAGTTTTCGGACAGATACGCAGTATTTT; cdr3_aa: CASSFRTDTQYF
j_call: TRBJ1-4; v_call: TRBV9; clone_size: -; cdr3_length: 14; d_call: -; cdr3_nt: TGTGCCAGCAGCGTAGCGGGGGGCGGTGAAAAACTGTTTTTT; cdr3_aa: CASSVAGGGEKLFF
j_call: TRBJ2-1; v_call: TRBV6-6; clone_size: -; cdr3_length: 15; d_call: -; cdr3_nt: TGTGCCAGCAGTTACAGGGCGGGGACCTACAATGAGCAGTTCTTC; cdr3_aa: CASSYRAGTYNEQFF